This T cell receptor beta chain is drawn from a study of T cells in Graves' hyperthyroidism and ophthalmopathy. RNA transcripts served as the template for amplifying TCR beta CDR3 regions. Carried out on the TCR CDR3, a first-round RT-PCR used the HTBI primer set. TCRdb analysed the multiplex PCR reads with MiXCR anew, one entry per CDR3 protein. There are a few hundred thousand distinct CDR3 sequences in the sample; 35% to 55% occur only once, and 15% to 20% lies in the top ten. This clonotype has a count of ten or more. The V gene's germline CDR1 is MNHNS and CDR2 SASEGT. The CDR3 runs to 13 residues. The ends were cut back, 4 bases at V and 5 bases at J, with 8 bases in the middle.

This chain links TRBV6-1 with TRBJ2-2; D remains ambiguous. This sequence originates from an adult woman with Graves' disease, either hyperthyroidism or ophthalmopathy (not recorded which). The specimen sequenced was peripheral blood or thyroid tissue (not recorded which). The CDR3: CASSVVETGELFF. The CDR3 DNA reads TGTGCCAGCAGTGTCGTAGAGACCGGGGAGCTGTTTTTT.